This TCR beta chain was documented in a study of cytomegalovirus exposure and HLA in healthy donors. Regarding the study as a whole: Later analysis reportedly placed an Asian-associated ancestry cluster below the roughly 640-donor mean in N-insertions.

60 Vbeta and 13 Jbeta primers were used in PCR. Libraries were prepared by immunoSEQ multiplex PCR; TCRdb keeps only in-frame clonotypes and omits some of them. The sample holds over 150,000 clones, 65% to 75% seen once. A word on this clone: Its matching antigen is unknown.

Participants comprised healthy donors of bone marrow. The length of the CDR3 is 13 residues. Trimming left V 6 bases short and J 4 bases short, with 12 bases between. Germline loops: CDR1 MNHNS, CDR2 SASEGT. Specimen: PBMCs. The source of this sequence is a young man in good health and CMV-seronegative. V is TRBV6-1 and J is TRBJ1-1; D is undetermined. Here the CDR3 DNA reads TGTGCCAGCAGCAGCCATGGGAGCACTGAAGCTTTCTTT. This sequence encodes CASSSHGSTEAFF.